This paragraph covers one T cell receptor (beta chain) sequence. Its antigen is currently not known. Base qualities are not recorded, but no much larger clone differs from it by a single base. The data belong to a study of shared clonotypes between healthy human individuals (dated by TCRdb to the early 2020s). About the full investigation: The cohort included three men and a couple of women between 18 and 49 years of age. To estimate repertoire size and how much clonotype sharing occurs between individuals, the study deeply sequenced the blood TCR repertoires of a handful of healthy adults. Different laboratories and diverse techniques were used to prepare libraries and sequence TCR repertoires, to increase sequencing depth and limit assay-specific biases. Each donor's leukapheresis produced roughly between roughly 0.94 and 9.5 billion PBMCs. General study outcomes and caveats: Only blood was sampled, and tissue TCR repertoires likely differ from those in blood. Because the study included a small number of donors, the genetic and exposure-history diversity represented was limited. Pairwise subsampling led to the expectation that sequencing depth would affect the degree of clonotype sharing among donors.

Using the deep immunoSEQ assay, TCR CDR3 regions were amplified from genomic DNA by multiplex PCR. Extracted genomic DNA from each cell subset was distributed evenly across all wells of several immunoSEQ 96-well plates, and each plate was treated as a replicate. Each replicate PCR for unsorted PBMC received about 300 ng genomic DNA, equal to about 30,000 T cell genomes. Ten immunoSEQ deep assay plates were used to sequence unsorted PBMC genomic DNA. The purified libraries were quantified using a Qubit 3.0 fluorometer, sized with a Bioanalyzer 2100, and then quantified again using the KAPA Library Quantification kit. A separate single-read 150-cycle Illumina NextSeq 550 flow cell was used to sequence each immunoSEQ 96-well plate. The source study handled its data this way. The immunoSEQ output contained only junctional sequences without quality scores, so filtering could not match that applied to full-length reads. To assign V/J genes and CDR3, sequences were annotated using PyIR, a Python wrapper for IgBLAST v1.9, with IMGT germline references. Reads with weak V/J assignments (E-value above 1e-6), missing CDR3, stop codons, out-of-frame junctions, or ambiguous translated residues were removed. V3J clonotypes were defined as sequences sharing an identical inferred V gene, J gene, and CDR3 amino acid sequence. To compute the percentage overlap between repertoires, the number of shared unique clonotypes was divided by the size of the smaller repertoire. Repertoire richness was assessed with RTK rarefaction, the Chao1 estimator, and Recon v2.1 estimates of unobserved clonotypes. As stored in TCRdb, this immuneACCESS dataset retains in-frame rearrangements with V and J assigned. A fraction of the clones does not appear; measured against another copy, unresolved V genes explain less than half of the discrepancy, and the remainder lacks a known reason. The V and J calls and clone size were taken over from that table, and D and trimming were inferred from the DNA. This sample lists around 450,000 clones; around 79% were detected once. The ten top clones hold roughly 13% of the sample.

The donors were healthy, HIV-negative adults who had no recently reported acute infections or vaccinations. Every donor was a Caucasian adult residing in Nashville, Tennessee, USA. For unsorted samples, tens of millions of PBMCs were counted, and genomic DNA was extracted using the QIAamp DNA Blood Mini kit. Blood was collected by leukapheresis, and PBMCs were isolated by Ficoll-Histopaque density gradient centrifugation and then cryopreserved in liquid nitrogen vapor phase. From its cysteine to its phenylalanine, the CDR3 spans 14 amino acids. Just the 42-base CDR3 DNA is kept, in frame starting at base 1. Per the germline V gene, SGHDT is the CDR1 and YYEEEE is the CDR2. Trimming costs V 2 bases and J 4 bases, and their ends lie 11 bases apart.

This receptor was taken from a woman aged 35 to 49 in good health. Some clones in this sample may be carry-over from other donors' samples. The sample comprised PBMCs. The chain couples TRBV5-6 to TRBJ2-3; confidence is insufficient to name the D gene. This receptor has the CDR3 CASSFEWGPDTQYF. The nucleotides are TGTGCCAGCAGCTTCGAGTGGGGTCCAGATACGCAGTATTTT. The full variable domain, with segments outside the CDR3 supplied by the reference TRBV5-6 and TRBJ2-3 proteins, appears as DAGVTQSPTHLIKTRGQQVTLRCSPKSGHDTVSWYQQALGQGPQFIFQYYEEEERQRGNFPDRFSGHQFPNYSSELNVNALLLGDSALYLCASSFEWGPDTQYFGPGTRLTVL.